This TCR beta chain was sequenced during a study of T cells in tumors after PD-1 blockade. Study information: During anti-PD-1 treatment, some patients continued daily vismodegib 150 mg.

Patients received pembrolizumab 200 mg every 3 weeks or cemiplimab 350 mg every 2 weeks. TCRdb keeps only in-frame clones here, not all; method: immunoSEQ multiplex PCR. Of about 15,000 clones in the sample, around two thirds were seen once. The sequencing used tumor tissue, collected after anti-PD-1 treatment. This receptor was obtained from a human donor with cutaneous squamous cell carcinoma.

DNA for the CDR3: TGTGCCAGCAGATCCCAGATCGGCCCAAGGGCCTACGAGCAGTACTTC. Its translation: CASRSQIGPRAYEQYF. The gene calls are TRBV27 and TRBJ2-7; D not resolved. V dropped 6 bases and J dropped 2 bases, with 20 bases sitting between them. This CDR3 has 16 amino acids. Germline V gene lookup returns CDR1 MNHEY and CDR2 SMNVEV (reference sequence).